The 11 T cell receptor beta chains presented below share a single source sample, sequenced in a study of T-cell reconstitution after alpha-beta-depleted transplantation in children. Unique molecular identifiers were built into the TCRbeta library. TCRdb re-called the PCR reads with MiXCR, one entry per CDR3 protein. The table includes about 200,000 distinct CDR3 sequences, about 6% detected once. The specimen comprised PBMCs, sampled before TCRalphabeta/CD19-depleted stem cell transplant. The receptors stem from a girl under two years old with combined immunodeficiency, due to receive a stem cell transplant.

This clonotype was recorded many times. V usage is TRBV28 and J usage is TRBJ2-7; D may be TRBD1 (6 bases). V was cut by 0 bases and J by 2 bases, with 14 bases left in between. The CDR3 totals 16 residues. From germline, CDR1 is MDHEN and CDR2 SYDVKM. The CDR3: CASSLWGDIITYEQYF. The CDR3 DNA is TGTGCCAGCAGTTTATGGGGGGACATCATAACCTACGAGCAGTACTTC.

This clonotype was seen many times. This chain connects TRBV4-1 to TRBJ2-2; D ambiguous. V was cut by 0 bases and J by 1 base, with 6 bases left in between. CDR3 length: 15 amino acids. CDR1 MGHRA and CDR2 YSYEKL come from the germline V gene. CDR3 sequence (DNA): TGCGCCAGCAGCCAAGATCACAGGAACACCGGGGAGCTGTTTTTT. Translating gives CASSQDHRNTGELFF.

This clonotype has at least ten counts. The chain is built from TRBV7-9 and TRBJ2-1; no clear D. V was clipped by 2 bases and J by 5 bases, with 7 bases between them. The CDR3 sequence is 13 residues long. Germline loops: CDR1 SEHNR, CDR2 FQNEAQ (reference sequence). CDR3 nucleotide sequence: TGTGCCAGCAGCTTATTGCCGGACAATGAGCAGTTCTTC. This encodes CASSLLPDNEQFF.

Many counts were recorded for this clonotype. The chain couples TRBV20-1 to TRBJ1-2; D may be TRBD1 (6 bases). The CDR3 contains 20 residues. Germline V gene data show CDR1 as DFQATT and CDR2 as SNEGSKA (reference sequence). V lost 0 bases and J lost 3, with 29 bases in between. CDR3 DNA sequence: TGCAGTGCTAGAGACCCGAGTATCAGGGGAGGCGCCCACCACCACTATGGCTACACCTTC. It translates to CSARDPSIRGGAHHHYGYTF.

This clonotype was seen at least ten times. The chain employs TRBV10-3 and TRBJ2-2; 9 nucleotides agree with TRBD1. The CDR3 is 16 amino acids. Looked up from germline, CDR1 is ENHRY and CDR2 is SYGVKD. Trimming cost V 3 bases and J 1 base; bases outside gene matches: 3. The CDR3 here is CAISEGTGRNTGELFF. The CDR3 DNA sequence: TGTGCCATCAGTGAAGGGACAGGGAGGAACACCGGGGAGCTGTTTTTT.

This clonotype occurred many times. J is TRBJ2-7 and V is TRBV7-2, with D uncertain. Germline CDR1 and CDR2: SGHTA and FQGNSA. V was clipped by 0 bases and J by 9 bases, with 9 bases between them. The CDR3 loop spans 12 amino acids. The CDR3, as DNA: TGTGCCAGCAGCTTAGCTGCAGTTCCGCAGTACTTC. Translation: CASSLAAVPQYF.

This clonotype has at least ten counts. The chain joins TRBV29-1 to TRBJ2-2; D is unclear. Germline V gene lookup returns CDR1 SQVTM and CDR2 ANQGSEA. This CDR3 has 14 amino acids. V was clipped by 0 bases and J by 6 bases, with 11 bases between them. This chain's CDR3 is CSVEDLLQSGELFF. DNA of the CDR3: TGCAGCGTTGAAGATCTACTTCAGTCCGGGGAGCTGTTTTTT.

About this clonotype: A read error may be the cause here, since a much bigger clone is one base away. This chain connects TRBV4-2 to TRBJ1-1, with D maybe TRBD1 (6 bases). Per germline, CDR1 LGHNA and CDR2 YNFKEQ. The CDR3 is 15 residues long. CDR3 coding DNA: TGTACCAGCAGCCAAGATCAGGGGTGGGGCACTGAAGCTTTCTTT. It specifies CTSSQDQGWGTEAFF.

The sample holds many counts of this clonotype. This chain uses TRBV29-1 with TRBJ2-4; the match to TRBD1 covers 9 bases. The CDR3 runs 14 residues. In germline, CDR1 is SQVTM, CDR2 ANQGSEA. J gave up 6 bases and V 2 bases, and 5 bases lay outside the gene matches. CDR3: CSVEKTGGGNIQYF. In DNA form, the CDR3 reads TGCAGCGTTGAAAAGACAGGGGGGGGAAACATTCAGTACTTC.

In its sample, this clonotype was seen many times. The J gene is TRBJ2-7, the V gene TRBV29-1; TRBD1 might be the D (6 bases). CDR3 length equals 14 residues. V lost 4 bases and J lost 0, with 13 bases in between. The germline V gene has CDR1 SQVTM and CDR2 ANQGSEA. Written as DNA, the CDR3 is TGCAGCGTTGTCGACCTGGACAGCTCCTACGAGCAGTACTTC. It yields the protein CSVVDLDSSYEQYF.

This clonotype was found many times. The CDR3 reads CASSRGGREYYEQYF. In DNA form, the CDR3 reads TGTGCCAGCAGCCGAGGCGGGAGAGAGTACTACGAGCAGTACTTC. The V gene is TRBV4-2, the J gene TRBJ2-7, with 7 bases fitting TRBD2. In germline, CDR1 is LGHNA, CDR2 YNFKEQ. The CDR3 has 15 residues. Trimming cost V 4 bases and J 3 bases; bases outside gene matches: 9.